The entry that follows covers one TCR beta chain sequence. Its antigen is undetermined. Amplified TCR beta CDR3 regions derived from RNA transcripts. Initially, a first-round RT-PCR of the TCR CDR3 employed the HTBI primer set. Using its own MiXCR run on the multiplex PCR reads, TCRdb lists one record per CDR3 protein. The table includes under 400,000 distinct CDR3 sequences, roughly 25% detected once. CDR1 SGHTA and CDR2 FQGTGA come from the germline V gene. Between the trimmed V and J ends, which lost 4 bases and 6 bases, there was a span of 13 bases. The CDR3 is 14 amino acids. The entry originates in a study of T cells in Graves' hyperthyroidism and ophthalmopathy. Study-wide results and limits: Blood also held most thyroid clonotypes expanded beyond 0.001.

The chain is built from TRBV7-3 and TRBJ2-1; D is uncertain. The TCR was taken from a man in his fifties with Graves' hyperthyroidism. The sequenced sample consisted of blood. For the CDR3, the DNA is TGTGCCAGCAGCTCCGACCGGGCCGCCAATGAGCAGTTCTTC. Protein: CASSSDRAANEQFF.